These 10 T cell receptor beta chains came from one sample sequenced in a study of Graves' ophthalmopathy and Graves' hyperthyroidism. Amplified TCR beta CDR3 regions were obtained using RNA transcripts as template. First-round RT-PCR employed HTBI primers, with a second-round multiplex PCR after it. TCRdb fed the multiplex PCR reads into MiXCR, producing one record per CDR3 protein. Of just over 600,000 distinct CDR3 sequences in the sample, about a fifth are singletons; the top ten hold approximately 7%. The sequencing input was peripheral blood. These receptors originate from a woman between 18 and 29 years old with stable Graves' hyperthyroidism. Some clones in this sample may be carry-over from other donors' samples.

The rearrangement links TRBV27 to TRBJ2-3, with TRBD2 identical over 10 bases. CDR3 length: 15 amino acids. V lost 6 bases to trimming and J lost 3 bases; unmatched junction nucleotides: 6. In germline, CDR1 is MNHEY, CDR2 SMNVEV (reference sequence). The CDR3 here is CASRRAGGRTDTQYF. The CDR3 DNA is TGTGCCAGCAGGCGAGCGGGGGGGAGAACAGATACGCAGTATTTT.

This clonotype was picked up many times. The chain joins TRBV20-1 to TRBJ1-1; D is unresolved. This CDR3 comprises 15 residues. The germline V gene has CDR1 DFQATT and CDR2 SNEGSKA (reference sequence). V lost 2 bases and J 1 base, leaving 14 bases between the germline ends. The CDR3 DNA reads TGCAGTGCTAGACCCAACGGGTGGGGGAACACTGAAGCTTTCTTT. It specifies CSARPNGWGNTEAFF.

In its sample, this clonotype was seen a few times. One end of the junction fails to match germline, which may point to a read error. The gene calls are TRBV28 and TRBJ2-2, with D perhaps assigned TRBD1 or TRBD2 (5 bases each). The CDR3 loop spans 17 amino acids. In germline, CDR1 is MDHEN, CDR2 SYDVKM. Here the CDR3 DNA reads TGTGCCAGCAGTTTACTGGGCCAGGGAACGAACACCGGGGAGCTGTGTTTT. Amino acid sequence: CASSLLGQGTNTGELCF.

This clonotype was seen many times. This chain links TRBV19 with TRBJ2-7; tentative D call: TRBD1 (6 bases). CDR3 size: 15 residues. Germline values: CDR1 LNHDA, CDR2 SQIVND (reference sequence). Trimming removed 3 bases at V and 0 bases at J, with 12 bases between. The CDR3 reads CASSIGQQPSYEQYF. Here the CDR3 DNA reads TGTGCCAGTAGTATCGGACAGCAGCCCTCCTACGAGCAGTACTTC. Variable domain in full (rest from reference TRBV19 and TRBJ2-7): DGGITQSPKYLFRKEGQNVTLSCEQNLNHDAMYWYRQDPGQGLRLIYYSQIVNDFQKGDIAEGYSVSREKKESFPLTVTSAQKNPTAFYLCASSIGQQPSYEQYFGPGTRLTVT.

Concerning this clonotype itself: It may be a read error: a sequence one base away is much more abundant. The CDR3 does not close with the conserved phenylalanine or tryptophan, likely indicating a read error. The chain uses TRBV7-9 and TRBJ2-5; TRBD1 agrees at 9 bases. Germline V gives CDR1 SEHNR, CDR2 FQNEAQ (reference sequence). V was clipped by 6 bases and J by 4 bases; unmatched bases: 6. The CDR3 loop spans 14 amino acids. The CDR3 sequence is CASSHTGGGETQYL. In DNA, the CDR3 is TGTGCCAGCAGTCATACAGGGGGCGGAGAGACCCAGTACCTC.

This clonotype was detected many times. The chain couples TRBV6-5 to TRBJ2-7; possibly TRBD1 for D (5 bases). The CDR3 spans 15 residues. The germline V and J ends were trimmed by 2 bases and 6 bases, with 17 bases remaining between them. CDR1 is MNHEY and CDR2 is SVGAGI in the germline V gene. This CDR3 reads CASSYDGRVPGEQYF. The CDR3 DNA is TGTGCCAGCAGTTACGACGGCAGGGTACCGGGCGAGCAGTACTTC.

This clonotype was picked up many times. In DNA, the CDR3 is TGTGCCAGCAGCACCGCCGGGGCCGGCCGGGAGACCCAGTACTTC. It codes for CASSTAGAGRETQYF. The chain employs TRBV7-6 and TRBJ2-5; tentatively, D is TRBD1 or TRBD2 (5 bases each). This CDR3 spans 15 amino acids. V was trimmed by 5 bases and J by 5 bases, leaving 18 bases between them. Per the germline V gene, CDR1 is SGHVS and CDR2 is FNYEAQ. Drawing the rest from reference TRBV7-6 and TRBJ2-5, the complete variable domain is GAGVSQSPRYKVTKRGQDVALRCDPISGHVSLYWYRQALGQGPEFLTYFNYEAQQDKSGLPNDRFSAERPEGSISTLTIQRTEQRDSAMYRCASSTAGAGRETQYFGPGTRLLVL.

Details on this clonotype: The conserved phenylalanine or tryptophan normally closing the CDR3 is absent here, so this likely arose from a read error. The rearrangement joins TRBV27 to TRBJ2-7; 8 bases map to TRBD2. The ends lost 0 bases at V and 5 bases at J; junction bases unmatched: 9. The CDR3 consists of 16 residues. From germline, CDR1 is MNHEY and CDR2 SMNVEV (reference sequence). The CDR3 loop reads CASSLSGRLAYHEQYL. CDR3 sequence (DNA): TGTGCCAGCAGTTTATCGGGGAGACTAGCGTACCACGAGCAGTACCTC.

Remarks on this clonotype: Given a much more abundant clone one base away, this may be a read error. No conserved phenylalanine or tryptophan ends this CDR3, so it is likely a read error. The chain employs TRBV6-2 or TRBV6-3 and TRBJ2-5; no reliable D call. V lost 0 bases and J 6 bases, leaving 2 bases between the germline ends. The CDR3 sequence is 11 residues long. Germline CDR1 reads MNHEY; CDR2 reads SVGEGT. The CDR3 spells CASSYSQTQYY. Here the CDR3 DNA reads TGTGCCAGCAGTTACTCGCAGACCCAGTACTAC.

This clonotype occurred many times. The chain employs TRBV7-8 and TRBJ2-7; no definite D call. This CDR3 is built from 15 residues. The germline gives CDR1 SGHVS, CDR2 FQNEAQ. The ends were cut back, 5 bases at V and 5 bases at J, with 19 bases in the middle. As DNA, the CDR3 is TGTGCCAGCAGCCAGGCCTCGAGACTGGGGAACGAGCAGTACTTC. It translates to CASSQASRLGNEQYF.